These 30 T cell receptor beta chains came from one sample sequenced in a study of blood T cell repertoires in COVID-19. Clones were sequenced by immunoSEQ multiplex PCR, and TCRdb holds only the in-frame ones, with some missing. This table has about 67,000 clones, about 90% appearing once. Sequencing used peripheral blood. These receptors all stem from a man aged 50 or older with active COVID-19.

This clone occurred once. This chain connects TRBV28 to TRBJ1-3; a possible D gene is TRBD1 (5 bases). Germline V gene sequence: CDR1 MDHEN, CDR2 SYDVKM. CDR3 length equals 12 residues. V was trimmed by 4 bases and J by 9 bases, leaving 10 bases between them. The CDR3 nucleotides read TGTGCCAGCAGTTCAGGGTTATCCACCATATATTTT. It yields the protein CASSSGLSTIYF.

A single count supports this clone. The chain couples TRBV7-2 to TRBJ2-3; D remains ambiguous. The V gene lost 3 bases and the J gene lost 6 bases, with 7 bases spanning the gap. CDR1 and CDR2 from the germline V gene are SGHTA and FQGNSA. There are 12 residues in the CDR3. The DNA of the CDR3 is TGTGCCAGCAGCTTGATGGGCGATACGCAGTATTTT. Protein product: CASSLMGDTQYF.

This CDR3 is CASSLAGSGLGGNYGYTF. The CDR3 nucleotides are TGTGCCAGCAGCTTAGCGGGCAGTGGACTTGGTGGTAACTATGGCTACACCTTC. The chain has TRBV11-2 and TRBJ1-2; unclear D gene. The CDR3 is made up of 18 amino acids. Per germline, CDR1 SGHAT and CDR2 FQNNGV. V lost 1 base to trimming and J lost 1 base, with 19 bases between them.

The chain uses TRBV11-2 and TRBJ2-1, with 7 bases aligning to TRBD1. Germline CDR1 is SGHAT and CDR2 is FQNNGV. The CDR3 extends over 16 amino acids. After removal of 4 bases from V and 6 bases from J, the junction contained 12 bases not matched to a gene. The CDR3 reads CASSSNLRDSRNEQFF. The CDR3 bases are TGTGCCAGCAGCTCCAATCTCCGGGACAGCCGCAATGAGCAGTTCTTC. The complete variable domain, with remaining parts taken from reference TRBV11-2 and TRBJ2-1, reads EAGVAQSPRYKIIEKRQSVAFWCNPISGHATLYWYQQILGQGPKLLIQFQNNGVVDDSQLPKDRFSAERLKGVDSTLKIQPAKLEDSAVYLCASSSNLRDSRNEQFFGPGTRLTVL.

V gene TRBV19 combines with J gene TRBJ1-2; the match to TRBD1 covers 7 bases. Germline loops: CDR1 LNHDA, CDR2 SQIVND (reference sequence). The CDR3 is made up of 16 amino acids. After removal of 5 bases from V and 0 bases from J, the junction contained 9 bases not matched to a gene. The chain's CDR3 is CASSLDRYSANYGYTF. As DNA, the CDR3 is TGTGCCAGTAGTCTGGACAGGTACTCAGCTAACTATGGCTACACCTTC.

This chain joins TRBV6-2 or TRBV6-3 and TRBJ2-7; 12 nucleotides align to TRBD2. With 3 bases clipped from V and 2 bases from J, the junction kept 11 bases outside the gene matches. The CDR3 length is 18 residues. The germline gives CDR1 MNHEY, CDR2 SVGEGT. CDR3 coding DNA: TGTGCCAGCAGTTATGCTAGCGGGAGGGCCGTGACCCCCTACGAGCAGTACTTC. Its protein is CASSYASGRAVTPYEQYF.

The CDR3 region has the DNA TGTGCCGGCAAGCTAGCGGGAGATGAGCAGTTCTTC. Translation gives CAGKLAGDEQFF. This chain uses TRBV2 with TRBJ2-1; 10 bases match TRBD2. CDR1 and CDR2 from the germline V gene are SNHLY and FYNNEI. Unmatched junction bases numbered 6, after V lost 11 bases and J lost 8 bases. This CDR3 region has 12 residues.

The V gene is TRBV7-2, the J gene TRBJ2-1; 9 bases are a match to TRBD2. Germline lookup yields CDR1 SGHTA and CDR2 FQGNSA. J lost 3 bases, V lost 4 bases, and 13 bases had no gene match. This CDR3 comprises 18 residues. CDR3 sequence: CASSSITLAGAGYNEQFF. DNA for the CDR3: TGTGCCAGCAGCTCCATCACTTTAGCGGGAGCTGGCTACAATGAGCAGTTCTTC. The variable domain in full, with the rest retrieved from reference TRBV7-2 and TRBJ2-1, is GAGVSQSPSNKVTEKGKDVELRCDPISGHTALYWYRQSLGQGLEFLIYFQGNSAPDKSGLPSDRFSAERTGGSVSTLTIQRTQQEDSAVYLCASSSITLAGAGYNEQFFGPGTRLTVL.

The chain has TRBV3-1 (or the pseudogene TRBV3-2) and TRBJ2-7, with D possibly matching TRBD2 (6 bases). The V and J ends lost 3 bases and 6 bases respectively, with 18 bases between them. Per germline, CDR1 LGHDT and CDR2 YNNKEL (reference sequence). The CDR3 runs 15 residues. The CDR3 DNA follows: TGTGCCAGCAGCCACGAACGCGGGACGAGTCGCGAGCAGTACTTC. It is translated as CASSHERGTSREQYF.

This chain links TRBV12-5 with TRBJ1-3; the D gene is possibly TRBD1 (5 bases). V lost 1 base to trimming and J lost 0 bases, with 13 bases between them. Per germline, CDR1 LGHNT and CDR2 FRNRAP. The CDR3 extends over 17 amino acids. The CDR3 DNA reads TGTGCTAGTGGTTTGGGTAGTACAGGATTCTCTGGAAACACCATATATTTT. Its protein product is CASGLGSTGFSGNTIYF.

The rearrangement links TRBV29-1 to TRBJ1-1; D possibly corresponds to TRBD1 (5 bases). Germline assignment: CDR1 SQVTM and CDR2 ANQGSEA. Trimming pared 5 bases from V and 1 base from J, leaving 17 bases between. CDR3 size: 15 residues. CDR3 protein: CSVTNGGSKNTEAFF. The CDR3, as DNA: TGCAGCGTTACTAACGGGGGTAGTAAGAACACTGAAGCTTTCTTT.

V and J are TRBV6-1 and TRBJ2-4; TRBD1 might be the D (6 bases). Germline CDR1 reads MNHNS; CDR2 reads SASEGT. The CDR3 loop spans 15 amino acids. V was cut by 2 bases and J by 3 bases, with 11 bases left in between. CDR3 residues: CASSEPRTVKNIQYF. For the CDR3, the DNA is TGTGCCAGCAGTGAACCCCGGACAGTCAAAAACATTCAGTACTTC.

For the CDR3, the DNA is TGTGCCACCAGGGTACTAGCGGTGGATACGCAGTATTTT. This translates into CATRVLAVDTQYF. The genes are TRBV15 and TRBJ2-3; TRBD2 matches at 8 bases. CDR1 and CDR2 from the germline V gene are LNHNV and YYDKDF (reference sequence). The V gene end was trimmed by 6 bases and the J gene end by 6 bases; junction bases not matched to a gene: 5. This CDR3 region has 13 residues.

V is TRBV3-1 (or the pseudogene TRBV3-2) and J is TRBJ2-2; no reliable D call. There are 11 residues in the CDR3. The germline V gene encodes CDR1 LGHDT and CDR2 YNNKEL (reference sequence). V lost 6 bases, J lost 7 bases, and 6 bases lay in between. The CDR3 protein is CASSTGGELFF. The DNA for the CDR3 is TGTGCCAGCAGTACTGGCGGGGAGCTGTTTTTT.

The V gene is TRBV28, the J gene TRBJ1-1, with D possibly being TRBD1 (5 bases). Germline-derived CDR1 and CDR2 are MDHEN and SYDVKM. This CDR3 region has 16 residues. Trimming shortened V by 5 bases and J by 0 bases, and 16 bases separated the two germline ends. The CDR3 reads CASSASGRSMNTEAFF. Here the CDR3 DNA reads TGTGCCAGCAGTGCATCAGGGAGGAGCATGAACACTGAAGCTTTCTTT. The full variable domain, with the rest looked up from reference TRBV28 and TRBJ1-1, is DVKVTQSSRYLVKRTGEKVFLECVQDMDHENMFWYRQDPGLGLRLIYFSYDVKMKEKGDIPEGYSVSREKKERFSLILESASTNQTSMYLCASSASGRSMNTEAFFGQGTRLTVV.

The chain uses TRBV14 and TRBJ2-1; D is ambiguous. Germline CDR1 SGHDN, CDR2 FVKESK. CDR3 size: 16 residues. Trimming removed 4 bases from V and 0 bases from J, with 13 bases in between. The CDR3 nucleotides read TGTGCCAGCAGCCGTGGTAGTGGTAGCTCCTACAATGAGCAGTTCTTC. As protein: CASSRGSGSSYNEQFF.

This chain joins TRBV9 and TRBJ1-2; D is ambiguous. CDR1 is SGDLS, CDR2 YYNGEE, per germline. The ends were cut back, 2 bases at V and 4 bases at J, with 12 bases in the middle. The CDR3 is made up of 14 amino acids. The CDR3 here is CASSVNDFGYGYTF. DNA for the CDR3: TGTGCCAGCAGCGTCAACGATTTCGGCTATGGCTACACCTTC. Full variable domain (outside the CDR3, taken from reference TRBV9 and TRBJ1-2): DSGVTQTPKHLITATGQRVTLRCSPRSGDLSVYWYQQSLDQGLQFLIQYYNGEERAKGNILERFSAQQFPDLHSELNLSSLELGDSALYFCASSVNDFGYGYTFGSGTRLTVV.

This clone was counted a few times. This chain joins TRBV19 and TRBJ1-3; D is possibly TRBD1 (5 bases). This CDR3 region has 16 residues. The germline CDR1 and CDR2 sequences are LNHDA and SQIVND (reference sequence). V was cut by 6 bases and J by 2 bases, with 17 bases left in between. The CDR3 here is CASRNRQILTGNTIYF. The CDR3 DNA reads TGTGCCAGTAGAAATCGACAGATCTTGACTGGAAACACCATATATTTT.

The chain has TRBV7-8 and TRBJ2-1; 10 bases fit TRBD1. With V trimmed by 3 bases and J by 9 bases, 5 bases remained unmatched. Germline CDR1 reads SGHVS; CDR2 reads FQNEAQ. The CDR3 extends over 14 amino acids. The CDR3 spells CASSLGQGSGEQFF. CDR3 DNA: TGTGCCAGCAGCTTGGGACAGGGGTCGGGTGAGCAGTTCTTC.

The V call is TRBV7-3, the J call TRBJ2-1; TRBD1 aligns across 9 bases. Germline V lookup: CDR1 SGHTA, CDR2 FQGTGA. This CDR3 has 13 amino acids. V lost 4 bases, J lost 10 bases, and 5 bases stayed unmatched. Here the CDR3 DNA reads TGTGCCAGCAGCTCGACAGGGGGTGGAGAGCAGTTCTTC. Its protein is CASSSTGGGEQFF. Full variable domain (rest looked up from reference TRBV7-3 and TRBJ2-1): GAGVSQTPSNKVTEKGKYVELRCDPISGHTALYWYRQSLGQGPEFLIYFQGTGAADDSGLPNDRFFAVRPEGSVSTLKIQRTERGDSAVYLCASSSTGGGEQFFGPGTRLTVL.

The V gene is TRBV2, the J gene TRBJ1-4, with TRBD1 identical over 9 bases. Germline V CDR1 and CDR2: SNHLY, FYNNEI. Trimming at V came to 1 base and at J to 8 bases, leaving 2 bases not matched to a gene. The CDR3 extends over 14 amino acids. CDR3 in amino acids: CASSEDRGREKLFF. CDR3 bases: TGTGCCAGCAGTGAAGACAGGGGGCGGGAAAAACTGTTTTTT.

CDR3 nucleotides: TGTGCCAGCAGCCAACCCGGGAGCACCATACAAGAGACCCAGTACTTC. Protein product: CASSQPGSTIQETQYF. V gene TRBV4-2 combines with J gene TRBJ2-5; D might be TRBD2 (6 bases). Germline-derived CDR1 and CDR2 are LGHNA and YNFKEQ. The CDR3 extends over 16 amino acids. V lost 2 bases and J lost 2, with 15 bases in between.

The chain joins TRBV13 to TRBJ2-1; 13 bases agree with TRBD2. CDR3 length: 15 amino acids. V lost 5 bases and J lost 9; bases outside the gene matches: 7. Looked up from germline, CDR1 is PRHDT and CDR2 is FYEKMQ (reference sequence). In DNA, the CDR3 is TGTGCCAGCAGCGCCGGACTAGCGGGAGTCGCTGAGCAGTTCTTC. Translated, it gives CASSAGLAGVAEQFF.

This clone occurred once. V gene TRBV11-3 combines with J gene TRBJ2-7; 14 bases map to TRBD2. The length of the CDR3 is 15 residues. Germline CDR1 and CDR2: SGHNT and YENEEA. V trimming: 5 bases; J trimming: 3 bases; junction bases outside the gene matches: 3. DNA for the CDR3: TGTGCCAGCAGCCCAGGACTAGCGGGGGGCTACGAGCAGTACTTC. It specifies CASSPGLAGGYEQYF.

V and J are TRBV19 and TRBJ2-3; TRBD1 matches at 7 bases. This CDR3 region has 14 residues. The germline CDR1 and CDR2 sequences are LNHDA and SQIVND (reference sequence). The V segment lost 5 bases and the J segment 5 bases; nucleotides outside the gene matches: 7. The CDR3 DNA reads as TGTGCCAGTAGTGGGACAGTCACCGGAGATACGCAGTATTTT. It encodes CASSGTVTGDTQYF.

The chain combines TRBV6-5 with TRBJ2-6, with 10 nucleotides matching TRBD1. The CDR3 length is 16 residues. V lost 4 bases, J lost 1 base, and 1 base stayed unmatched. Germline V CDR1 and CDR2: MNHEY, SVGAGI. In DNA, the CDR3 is TGTGCCAGCAGTTGGGACAGGGGATCTGGGGCCAACGTCCTGACTTTC. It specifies CASSWDRGSGANVLTF.

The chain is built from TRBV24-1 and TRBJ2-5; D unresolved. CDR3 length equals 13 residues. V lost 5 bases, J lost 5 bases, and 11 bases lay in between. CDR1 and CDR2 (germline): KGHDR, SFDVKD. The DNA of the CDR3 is TGTGCCACCAGTGGGGTCCTCGGGGAGACCCAGTACTTC. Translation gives CATSGVLGETQYF.

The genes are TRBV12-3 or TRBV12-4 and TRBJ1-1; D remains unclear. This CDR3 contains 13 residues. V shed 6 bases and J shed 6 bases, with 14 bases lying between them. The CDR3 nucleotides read TGTGCCAGCAGATCGACACCTACCCCTGAAGCTTTCTTT. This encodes CASRSTPTPEAFF.

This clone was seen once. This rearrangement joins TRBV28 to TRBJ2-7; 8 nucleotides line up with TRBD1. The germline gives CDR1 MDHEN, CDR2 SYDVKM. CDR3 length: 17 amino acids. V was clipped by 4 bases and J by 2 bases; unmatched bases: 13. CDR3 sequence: CASSSHPGTGTTYEQYF. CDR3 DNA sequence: TGTGCCAGCAGTTCACACCCTGGGACAGGTACTACCTACGAGCAGTACTTC.

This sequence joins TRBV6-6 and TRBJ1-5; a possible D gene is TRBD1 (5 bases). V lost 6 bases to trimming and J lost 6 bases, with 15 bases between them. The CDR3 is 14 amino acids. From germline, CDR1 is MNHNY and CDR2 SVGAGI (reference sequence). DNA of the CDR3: TGTGCCAGCAGCAAGCACGGCAGGGTTCAGCCCCAGCATTTT. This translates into CASSKHGRVQPQHF.